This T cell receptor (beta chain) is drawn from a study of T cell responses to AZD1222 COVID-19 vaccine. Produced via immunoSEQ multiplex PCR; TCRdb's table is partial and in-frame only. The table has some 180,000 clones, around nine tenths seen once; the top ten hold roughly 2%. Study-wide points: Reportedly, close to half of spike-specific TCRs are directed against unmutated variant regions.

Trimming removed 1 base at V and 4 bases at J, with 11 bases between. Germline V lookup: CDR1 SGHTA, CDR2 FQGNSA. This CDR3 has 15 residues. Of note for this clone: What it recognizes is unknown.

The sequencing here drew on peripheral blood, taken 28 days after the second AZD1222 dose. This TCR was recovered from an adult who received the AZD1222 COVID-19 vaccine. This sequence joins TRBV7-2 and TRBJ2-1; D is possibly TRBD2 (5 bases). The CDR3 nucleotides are TGTGCCAGCAGCTTAGAAGAGGGTTCATACAATGAGCAGTTCTTC. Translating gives CASSLEEGSYNEQFF.